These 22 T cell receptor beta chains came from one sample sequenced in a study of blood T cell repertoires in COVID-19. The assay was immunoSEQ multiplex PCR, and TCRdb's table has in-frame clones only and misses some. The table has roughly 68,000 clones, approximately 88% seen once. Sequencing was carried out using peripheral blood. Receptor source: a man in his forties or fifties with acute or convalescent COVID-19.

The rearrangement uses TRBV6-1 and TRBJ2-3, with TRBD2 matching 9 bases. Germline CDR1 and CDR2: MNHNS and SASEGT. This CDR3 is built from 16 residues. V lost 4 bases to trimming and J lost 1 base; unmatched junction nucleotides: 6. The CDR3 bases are TGTGCCAGCAGTGTATTGTTAGCGGGGGGCACAGATACGCAGTATTTT. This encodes CASSVLLAGGTDTQYF.

CDR3 in amino acids: CASSYGSYEQYF. The CDR3 DNA reads TGTGCCAGCAGCTACGGGTCCTACGAGCAGTACTTC. The chain uses TRBV7-9 and TRBJ2-7; D not certain. Looked up from germline, CDR1 is SEHNR and CDR2 is FQNEAQ (reference sequence). This CDR3 region has 12 residues. V was pared by 4 bases and J by 1 base, with 5 bases between.

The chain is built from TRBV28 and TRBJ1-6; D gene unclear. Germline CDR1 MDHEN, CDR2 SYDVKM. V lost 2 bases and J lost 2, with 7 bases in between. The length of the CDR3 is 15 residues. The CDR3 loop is CASSLEATYNSPLHF. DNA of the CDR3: TGTGCCAGCAGTTTAGAGGCCACCTATAATTCACCCCTCCACTTT.

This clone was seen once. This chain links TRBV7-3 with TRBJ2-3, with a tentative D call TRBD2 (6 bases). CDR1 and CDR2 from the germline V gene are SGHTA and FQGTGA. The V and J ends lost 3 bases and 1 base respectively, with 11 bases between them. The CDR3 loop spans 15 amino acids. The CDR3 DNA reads TGTGCCAGCAGCTTGCCGGGGGAGGGCACAGATACGCAGTATTTT. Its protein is CASSLPGEGTDTQYF.

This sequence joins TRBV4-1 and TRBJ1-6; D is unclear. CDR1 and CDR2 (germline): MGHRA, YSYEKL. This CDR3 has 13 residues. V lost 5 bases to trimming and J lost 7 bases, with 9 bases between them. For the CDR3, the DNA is TGCGCCAGCAGCAACTTACAGAATTCACCCCTCCACTTT. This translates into CASSNLQNSPLHF.

The DNA of the CDR3 is TGTGCCAGTAACTCCGGGACAGGGGGCCGCAATCAGCCCCAGCATTTT. It encodes CASNSGTGGRNQPQHF. The chain combines TRBV19 with TRBJ1-5; 12 bases line up with TRBD1. This CDR3 comprises 16 residues. Losses at the gene ends were 7 bases for V and 2 bases for J; bases not matched to a gene: 6. Germline lookup yields CDR1 LNHDA and CDR2 SQIVND (reference sequence).

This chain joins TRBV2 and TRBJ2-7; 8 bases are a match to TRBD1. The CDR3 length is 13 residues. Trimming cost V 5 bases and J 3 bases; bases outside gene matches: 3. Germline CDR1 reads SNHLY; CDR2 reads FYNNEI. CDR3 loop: CASSRTGSYEQYF. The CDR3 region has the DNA TGTGCCAGCAGTCGGACAGGGAGCTACGAGCAGTACTTC.

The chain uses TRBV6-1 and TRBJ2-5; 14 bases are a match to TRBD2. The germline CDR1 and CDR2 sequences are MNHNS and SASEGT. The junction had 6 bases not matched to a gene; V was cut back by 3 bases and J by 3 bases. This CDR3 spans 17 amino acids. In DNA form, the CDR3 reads TGTGCCAGCAGTGACCTGACTAGCGGGGGGGCGAAAGAGACCCAGTACTTC. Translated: CASSDLTSGGAKETQYF.

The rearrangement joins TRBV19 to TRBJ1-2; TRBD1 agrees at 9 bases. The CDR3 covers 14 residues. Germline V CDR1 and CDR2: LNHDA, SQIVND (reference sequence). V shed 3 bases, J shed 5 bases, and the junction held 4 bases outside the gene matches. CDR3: CASSITGQGYGYTF. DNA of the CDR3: TGTGCCAGTAGTATTACAGGACAGGGGTATGGCTACACCTTC.

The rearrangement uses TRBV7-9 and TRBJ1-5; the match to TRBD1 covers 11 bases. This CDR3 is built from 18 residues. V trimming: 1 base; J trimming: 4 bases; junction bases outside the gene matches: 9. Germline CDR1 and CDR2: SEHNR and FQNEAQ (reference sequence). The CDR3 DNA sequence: TGTGCCAGCAGCTTAGGTCGGACAGGGGGCTTGTGGAATCAGCCCCAGCATTTT. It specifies CASSLGRTGGLWNQPQHF.

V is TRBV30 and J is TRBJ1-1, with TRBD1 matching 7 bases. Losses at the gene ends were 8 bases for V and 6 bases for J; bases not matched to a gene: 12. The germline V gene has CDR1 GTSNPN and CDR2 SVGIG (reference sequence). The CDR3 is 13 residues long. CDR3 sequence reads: CAGIRQGVAEAFF. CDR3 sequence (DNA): TGTGCCGGGATTCGGCAGGGGGTCGCTGAAGCTTTCTTT.

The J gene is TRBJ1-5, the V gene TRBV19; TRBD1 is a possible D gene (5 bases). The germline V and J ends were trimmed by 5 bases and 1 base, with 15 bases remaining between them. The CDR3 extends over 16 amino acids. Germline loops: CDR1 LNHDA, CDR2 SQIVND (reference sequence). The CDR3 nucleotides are TGTGCCAGTAGTGAGTCGGGGGTCGGGAGCAATCAGCCCCAGCATTTT. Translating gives CASSESGVGSNQPQHF.

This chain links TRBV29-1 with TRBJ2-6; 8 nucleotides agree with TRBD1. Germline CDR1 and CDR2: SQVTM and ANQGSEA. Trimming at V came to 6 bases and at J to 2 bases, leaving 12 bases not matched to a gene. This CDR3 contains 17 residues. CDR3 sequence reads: CSVYSGTGGPGANVLTF. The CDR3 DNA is TGCAGCGTGTATTCCGGGACAGGAGGCCCTGGGGCCAACGTCCTGACTTTC.

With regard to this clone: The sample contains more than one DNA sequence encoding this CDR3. This CDR3 reads CASSVEAGGTYEQYF. CDR3 in DNA: TGTGCCAGCAGCGTAGAGGCAGGGGGGACCTACGAGCAGTACTTC. The chain couples TRBV9 to TRBJ2-7; D possibly corresponds to TRBD1 (7 bases). Looked up from germline, CDR1 is SGDLS and CDR2 is YYNGEE. V was trimmed by 0 bases and J by 2 bases, leaving 12 bases between them. The CDR3 runs 15 residues.

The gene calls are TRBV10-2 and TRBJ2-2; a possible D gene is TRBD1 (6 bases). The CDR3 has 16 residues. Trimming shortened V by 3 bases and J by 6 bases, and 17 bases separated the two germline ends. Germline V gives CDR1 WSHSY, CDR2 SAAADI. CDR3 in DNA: TGCGCCAGCAGTGATCGAGGCAGGGGCGGTTCCGGGGAGCTGTTTTTT. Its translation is CASSDRGRGGSGELFF.

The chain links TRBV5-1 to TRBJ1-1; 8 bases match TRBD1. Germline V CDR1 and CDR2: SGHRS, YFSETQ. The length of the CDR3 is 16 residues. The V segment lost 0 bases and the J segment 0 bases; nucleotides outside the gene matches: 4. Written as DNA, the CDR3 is TGCGCCAGCAGCTTGGACAGGGGGACCATGAACACTGAAGCTTTCTTT. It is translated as CASSLDRGTMNTEAFF.

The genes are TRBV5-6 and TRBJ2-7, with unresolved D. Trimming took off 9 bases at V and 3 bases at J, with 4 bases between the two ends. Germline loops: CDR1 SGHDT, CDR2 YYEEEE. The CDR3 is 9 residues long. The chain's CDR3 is CANGYEQYF. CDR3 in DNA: TGTGCCAACGGCTACGAGCAGTACTTC.

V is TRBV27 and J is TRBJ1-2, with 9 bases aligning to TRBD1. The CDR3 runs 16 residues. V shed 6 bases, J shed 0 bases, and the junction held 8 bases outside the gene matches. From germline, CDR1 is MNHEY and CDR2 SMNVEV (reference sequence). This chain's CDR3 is CASRPGQGRANYGYTF. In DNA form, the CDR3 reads TGTGCCAGCAGACCCGGACAGGGGCGAGCTAACTATGGCTACACCTTC.

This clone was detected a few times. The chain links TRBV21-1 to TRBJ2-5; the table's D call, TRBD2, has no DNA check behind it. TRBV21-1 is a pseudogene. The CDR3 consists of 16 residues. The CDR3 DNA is TGTGCCAGCAGCAAACTCGAGACTAGCGGGGTAGAGACCCAGTACTTC. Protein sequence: CASSKLETSGVETQYF.

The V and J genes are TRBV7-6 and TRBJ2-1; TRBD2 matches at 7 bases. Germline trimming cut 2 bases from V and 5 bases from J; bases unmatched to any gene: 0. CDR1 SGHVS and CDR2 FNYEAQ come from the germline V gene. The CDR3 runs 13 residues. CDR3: CASSLRGDNEQFF. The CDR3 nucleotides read TGTGCCAGCAGCTTACGGGGGGACAATGAGCAGTTCTTC.

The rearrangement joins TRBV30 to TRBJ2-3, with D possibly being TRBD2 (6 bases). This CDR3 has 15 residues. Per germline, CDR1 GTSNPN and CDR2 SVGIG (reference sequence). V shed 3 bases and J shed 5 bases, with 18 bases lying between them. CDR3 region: CAWSVRERAEDTQYF. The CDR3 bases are TGTGCCTGGAGCGTACGGGAGCGGGCGGAAGATACGCAGTATTTT.

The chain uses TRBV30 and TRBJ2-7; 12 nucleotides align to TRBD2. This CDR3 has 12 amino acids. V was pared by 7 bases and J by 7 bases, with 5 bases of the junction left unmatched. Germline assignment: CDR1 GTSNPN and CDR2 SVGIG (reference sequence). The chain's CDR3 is CASLAGGREQYF. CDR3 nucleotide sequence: TGTGCCTCACTAGCGGGGGGCCGGGAGCAGTACTTC.